This T cell receptor beta chain stems from a study of blood T cell repertoires in COVID-19. Methods used by the authors: Reference gene primer amplification in the assay estimated nucleated cell counts. Assay used: immunoSEQ multiplex PCR; TCRdb lists only in-frame clones, some missing. From that table come the V and J calls and clone size; the DNA was used to work out D and trimming. Of around 45,000 clones listed, 86% are singletons. Sequenced sample: peripheral blood. This receptor was taken from a human donor in a cohort sampled during active COVID-19.

CDR3 bases: TGTGCCAGCTTCGGGACAGGGGTGGACTATGGCTACACCTTC. Its protein is CASFGTGVDYGYTF. V usage is TRBV6-6 and J usage is TRBJ1-2, with 10 bases matching TRBD1. This CDR3 comprises 14 residues. The V gene end was trimmed by 8 bases and the J gene end by 3 bases; junction bases not matched to a gene: 6. Per germline, CDR1 MNHNY and CDR2 SVGAGI (reference sequence).